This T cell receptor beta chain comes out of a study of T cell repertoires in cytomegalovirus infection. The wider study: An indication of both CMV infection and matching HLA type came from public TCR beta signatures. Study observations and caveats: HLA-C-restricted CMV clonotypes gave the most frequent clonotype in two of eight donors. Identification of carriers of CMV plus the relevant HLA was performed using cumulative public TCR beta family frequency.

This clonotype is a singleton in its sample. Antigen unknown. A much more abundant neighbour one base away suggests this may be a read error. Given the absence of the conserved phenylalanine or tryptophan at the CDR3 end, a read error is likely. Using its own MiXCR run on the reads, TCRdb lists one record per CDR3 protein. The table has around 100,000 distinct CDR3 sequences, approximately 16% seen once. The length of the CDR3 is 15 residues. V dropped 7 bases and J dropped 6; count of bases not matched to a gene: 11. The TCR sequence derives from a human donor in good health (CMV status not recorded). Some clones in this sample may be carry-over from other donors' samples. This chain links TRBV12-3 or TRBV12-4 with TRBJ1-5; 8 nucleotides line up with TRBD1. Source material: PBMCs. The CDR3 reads CASTADRVASQPQHS. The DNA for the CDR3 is TGTGCCAGCACCGCGGACAGGGTTGCAAGTCAGCCCCAGCATTCT.